The source of this TCR beta chain is a study of blood T cell repertoires in COVID-19. Only in-frame clones appear in the TCRdb table, and some are missing; sequencing was by immunoSEQ multiplex PCR. The sample has around 97,000 clones; more than 75% are singletons. The CDR3 contains 18 residues. Trimming left V 3 bases short and J 0 bases short, with 17 bases between. Germline V lookup: CDR1 KGHDR, CDR2 SFDVKD. This chain connects TRBV24-1 to TRBJ2-1; D possibly corresponds to TRBD2 (6 bases). The TCR comes from a human donor in a cohort sampled during active COVID-19. The specimen sequenced was peripheral blood. The CDR3 DNA reads TGTGCCACCAGTGATCCGTCTAGCGACCAGAGCTCCTACAATGAGCAGTTCTTC. It is translated as CATSDPSSDQSSYNEQFF.